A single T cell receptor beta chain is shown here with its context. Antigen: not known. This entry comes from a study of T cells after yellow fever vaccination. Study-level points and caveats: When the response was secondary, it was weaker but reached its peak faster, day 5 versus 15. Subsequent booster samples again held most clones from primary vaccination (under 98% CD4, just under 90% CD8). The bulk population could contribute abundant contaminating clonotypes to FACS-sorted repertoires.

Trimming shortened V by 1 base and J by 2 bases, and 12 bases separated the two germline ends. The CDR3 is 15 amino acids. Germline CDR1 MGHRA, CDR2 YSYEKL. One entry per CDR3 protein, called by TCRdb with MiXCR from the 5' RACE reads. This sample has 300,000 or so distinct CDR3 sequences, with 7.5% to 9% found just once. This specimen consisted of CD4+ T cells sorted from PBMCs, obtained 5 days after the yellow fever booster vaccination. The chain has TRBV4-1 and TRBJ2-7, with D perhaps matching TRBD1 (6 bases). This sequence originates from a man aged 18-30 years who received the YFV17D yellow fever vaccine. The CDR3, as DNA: TGCGCCAGCAGCCAAGCGCGGACAGCCGCCTACGAGCAGTACTTC. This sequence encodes CASSQARTAAYEQYF.